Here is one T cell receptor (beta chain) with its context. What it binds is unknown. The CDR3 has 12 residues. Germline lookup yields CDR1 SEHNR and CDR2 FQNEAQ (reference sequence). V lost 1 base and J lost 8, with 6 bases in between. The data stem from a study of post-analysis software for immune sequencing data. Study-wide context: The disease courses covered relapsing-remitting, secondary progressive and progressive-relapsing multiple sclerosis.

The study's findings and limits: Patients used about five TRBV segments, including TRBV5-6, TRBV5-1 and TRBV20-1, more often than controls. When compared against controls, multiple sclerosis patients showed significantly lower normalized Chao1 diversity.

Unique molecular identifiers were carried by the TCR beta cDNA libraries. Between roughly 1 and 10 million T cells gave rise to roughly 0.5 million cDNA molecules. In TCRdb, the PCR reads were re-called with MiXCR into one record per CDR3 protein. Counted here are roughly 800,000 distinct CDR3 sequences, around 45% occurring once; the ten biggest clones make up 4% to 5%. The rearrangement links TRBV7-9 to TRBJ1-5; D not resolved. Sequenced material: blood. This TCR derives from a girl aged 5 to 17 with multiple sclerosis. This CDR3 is CASSLGGEPQHF. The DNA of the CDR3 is TGTGCCAGCAGCTTAGGCGGCGAGCCCCAGCATTTT.